This T cell receptor (beta chain) was profiled in a study of blood T cell repertoires in COVID-19. As for the study in general: There were acute and convalescent COVID-19 samples, and they came from the United States, Italy and Spain. T cells, B-cell-depleted T cells, or PBMCs provided the cDNA or gDNA that served as material.

As originally analysed: It was from reference gene primer amplification that nucleated cell counts were estimated. Generated by immunoSEQ multiplex PCR, the TCRdb table keeps only in-frame clones and is missing some. V and J calls and clone size are as listed in that table; D and trimming were resolved from the DNA. The profile shows about 100,000 clones, just under 85% of them singletons. V lost 0 bases, J lost 0 bases, and 7 bases lay in between. The CDR3 extends over 15 amino acids. Germline V gene data show CDR1 as SGDLS and CDR2 as YYNGEE. The sample consisted of peripheral blood. The rearrangement joins TRBV9 to TRBJ1-3, with D perhaps TRBD1 (6 bases). This receptor was taken from an elderly woman with active or convalescent COVID-19. As DNA, the CDR3 is TGTGCCAGCAGCGTAGAAGGGGGCTCTGGAAACACCATATATTTT. Translating gives CASSVEGGSGNTIYF.